Listed below are T cell receptor beta chains from one sample, sequenced in a study of cytomegalovirus exposure and HLA in healthy donors. Profiled with immunoSEQ multiplex PCR; TCRdb holds only in-frame clones, not every one. The top ten hold around 3.5% of the sample, which has fewer than 110,000 clones, approximately 64% seen once. Sequenced sample: PBMCs. These receptors all come from a woman between 45 and 65 years old in good health and CMV-seronegative. Both conserved end residues are part of each CDR3. The D gene is left open where the match is weak. Only some rows state a clone size, as once, few, many or a class for expanded clones.

>-|-|TRBV7-8|TRBJ2-3
CASSLSRRSTDTQYF
TGTGCCAGCAGCTTATCTCGCAGGAGCACAGATACGCAGTATTTT
>few|TRBD2|TRBV7-2|TRBJ2-3
CASSHGGGGRLTDTQYF
TGTGCCAGCAGCCACGGGGGAGGCGGGAGATTAACAGATACGCAGTATTTT
>-|-|TRBV11-3|TRBJ2-7
CASSRGRGAGREPPYEQYF
TGTGCCAGCAGTCGAGGCCGGGGGGCGGGACGGGAGCCACCCTACGAGCAGTACTTC
>-|-|TRBV19|TRBJ2-5
CASSRRQNEETQYF
TGTGCCAGTAGTAGGCGACAGAATGAAGAGACCCAGTACTTC
>few|TRBD1|TRBV6-5|TRBJ2-7
CASTPGTGGHEQYF
TGTGCCAGCACCCCCGGGACAGGGGGCCACGAGCAGTACTTC
>-|-|TRBV19|TRBJ2-5
CASSSGQTLQETQYF
TGTGCCAGTAGTTCTGGACAGACTCTCCAAGAGACCCAGTACTTC
>-|-|TRBV25-1|TRBJ2-6
CASFGGSGANVLTF
TGTGCCAGTTTCGGGGGTAGTGGGGCCAACGTCCTGACTTTC
>few|TRBD2|TRBV5-5|TRBJ2-1
CASSHGTSGGHGEEQFF
TGTGCCAGCAGCCATGGGACTAGCGGGGGCCATGGAGAGGAGCAGTTCTTC
>once|TRBD2|TRBV7-2|TRBJ2-7
CASSLALAGDGYEQYF
TGTGCCAGCAGCTTAGCACTAGCGGGAGACGGCTACGAGCAGTACTTC
>-|-|TRBV11-2|TRBJ1-1
CASSGNSPGLRNTEAFF
TGTGCCAGCAGCGGTAACTCTCCAGGTCTACGGAACACTGAAGCTTTCTTT
>-|-|TRBV5-8|TRBJ2-4
CASSPESGQLAKNIQYF
TGTGCCAGCAGCCCAGAGAGCGGACAGCTAGCCAAAAACATTCAGTACTTC
>-|TRBD2|TRBV11-2|TRBJ2-5
CASSPSSGMWAQYF
TGTGCCAGCAGCCCCTCTAGCGGGATGTGGGCCCAGTACTTC
>-|-|TRBV6-5|TRBJ2-7
CASSYTRDSSYYF
TGTGCCAGCAGTTACACCCGGGACTCCTCATATTACTTC
>-|TRBD1|TRBV10-3|TRBJ2-3
CAISEPDRVKTQYF
TGTGCCATCAGTGAACCCGACAGGGTTAAGACGCAGTATTTT